This TCR beta chain was sequenced for a study of CD8 T cells in ankylosing spondylitis. Notes on the study in general: As reported, disease-linked clones showed significant enrichment in matched ankylosing spondylitis synovial fluid. Seemingly distinctive of ankylosing spondylitis blood was a TCR beta motif formed by eight highly homologous variants. Previous work reported some of these motif variants in the synovial fluid and blood of reactive arthritis.

This CDR3 is 13 amino acids long. Trimming shortened V by 7 bases and J by 0 bases, and 4 bases separated the two germline ends. Making use of molecular barcodes, quantitative 5'-RACE generated TCR beta libraries. TCRdb passed the 5' RACE reads through MiXCR, listing each CDR3 protein once. The sample records fewer than 250,000 distinct CDR3 sequences, roughly 25% being singletons. In the case of this clonotype: Its specificity is unknown.

The chain combines TRBV12-3 or TRBV12-4 with TRBJ2-6; D unresolved. The sequence was obtained from a male donor with ankylosing spondylitis or in good health (not recorded which). The sequenced sample consisted of blood, either unsorted or a sorted T cell fraction (not recorded which). The CDR3 sequence: CASTDSGANVLTF. The CDR3 DNA sequence: TGTGCCAGCACAGACTCTGGGGCCAACGTCCTGACTTTC.